This T cell receptor beta chain was sequenced in a study of shared clonotypes between healthy human individuals. Study-level information: The study enrolled two women and three men aged 18 to 49.

The CDR3 has 13 residues. V lost 3 bases and J lost 6, with 9 bases in between. The V gene's germline CDR1 is SGHTA and CDR2 FQGNSA. The repertoire was sequenced with immunoSEQ multiplex PCR; TCRdb's copy has only in-frame clones and lacks some. The top ten hold over 0.8% of the sample, which has about a million clones, approximately 80% seen once. CD4+ cells underwent separation, giving CD45RA+ naive and CD45RA-negative memory subsets. This receptor was identified in a man between 18 and 29 years old in good health. Some clones in this sample may be carry-over from other donors' samples. The sample consisted of memory CD4+ T cells from PBMCs. Stated subset: CD45RA-negative fraction. This chain uses TRBV7-2 with TRBJ1-5, with D maybe TRBD1 (5 bases). As DNA, the CDR3 is TGTGCCAGCAGCTTCCAGGGAAGTCAGCCCCAGCATTTT. Translation: CASSFQGSQPQHF.